This T cell receptor beta chain was captured in a study of blood T cell repertoires in COVID-19. In the study's own analysis: Amplification of reference gene primers was used by the study to estimate nucleated cell counts. Clones were sequenced by immunoSEQ multiplex PCR, and TCRdb holds only the in-frame ones, with some missing. V and J calls and clone size are as listed in that table; D and trimming were resolved from the DNA. The sample includes over 450,000 clones, around 90% of them seen just once. In this sample, this clone turned up a few times. The CDR3 covers 17 residues. Trimming removed 4 bases from V and 5 bases from J, with 24 bases in between. Per the germline V gene, CDR1 is LGHDT and CDR2 is YNNKEL (reference sequence).

The source is a woman in her fifties or sixties with COVID-19, enrolled during active disease. Sequencing used peripheral blood. The chain uses TRBV3-1 (or the pseudogene TRBV3-2) and TRBJ2-7; weak D call: TRBD2 (7 bases). The CDR3 DNA reads as TGTGCCAGCAGCCCCTTAGATGATGGGGGGGCCGAAAACGAGCAGTACTTC. This translates into CASSPLDDGGAENEQYF.